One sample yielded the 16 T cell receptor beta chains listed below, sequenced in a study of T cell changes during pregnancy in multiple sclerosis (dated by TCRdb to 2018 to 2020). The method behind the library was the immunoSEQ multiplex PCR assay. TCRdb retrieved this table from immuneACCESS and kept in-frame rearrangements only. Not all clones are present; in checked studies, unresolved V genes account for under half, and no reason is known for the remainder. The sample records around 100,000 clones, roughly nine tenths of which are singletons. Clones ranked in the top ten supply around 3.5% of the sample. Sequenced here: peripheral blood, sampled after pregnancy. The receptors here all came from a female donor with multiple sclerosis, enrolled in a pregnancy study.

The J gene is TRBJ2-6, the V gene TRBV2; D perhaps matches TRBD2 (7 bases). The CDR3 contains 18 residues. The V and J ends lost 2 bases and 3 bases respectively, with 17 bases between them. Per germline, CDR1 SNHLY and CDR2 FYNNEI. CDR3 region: CASSELGGRFLGANVLTF. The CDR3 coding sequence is TGTGCCAGCAGTGAACTCGGGGGGCGCTTCCTTGGGGCCAACGTCCTGACTTTC.

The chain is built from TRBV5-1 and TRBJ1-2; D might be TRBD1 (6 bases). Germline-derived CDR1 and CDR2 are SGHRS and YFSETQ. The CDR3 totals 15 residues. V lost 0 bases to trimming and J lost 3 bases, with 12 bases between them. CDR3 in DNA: TGCGCCAGCAGCTTGGCACAGGGTGGAGACTATGGCTACACCTTC. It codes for CASSLAQGGDYGYTF.

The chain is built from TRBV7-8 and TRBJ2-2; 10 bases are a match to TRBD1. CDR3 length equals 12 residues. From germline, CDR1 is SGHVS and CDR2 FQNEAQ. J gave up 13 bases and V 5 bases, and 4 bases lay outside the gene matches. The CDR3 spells CASSPRDRGLFF. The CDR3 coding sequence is TGTGCCAGCAGCCCCCGGGACAGGGGGCTGTTTTTT.

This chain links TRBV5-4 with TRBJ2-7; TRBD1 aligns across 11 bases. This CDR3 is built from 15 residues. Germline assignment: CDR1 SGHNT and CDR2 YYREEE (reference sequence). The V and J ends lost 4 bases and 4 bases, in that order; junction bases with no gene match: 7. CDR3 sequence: CASSPGTGGNYEQYF. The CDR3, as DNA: TGTGCCAGCAGCCCCGGGACAGGGGGTAATTACGAGCAGTACTTC.

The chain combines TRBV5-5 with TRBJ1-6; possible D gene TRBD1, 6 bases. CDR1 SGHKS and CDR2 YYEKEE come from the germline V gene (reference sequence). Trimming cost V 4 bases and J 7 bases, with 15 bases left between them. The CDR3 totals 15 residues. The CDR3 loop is CASSPIGGGNSPLHF. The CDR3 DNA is TGTGCCAGCAGCCCTATTGGGGGCGGGAATTCACCCCTCCACTTT.

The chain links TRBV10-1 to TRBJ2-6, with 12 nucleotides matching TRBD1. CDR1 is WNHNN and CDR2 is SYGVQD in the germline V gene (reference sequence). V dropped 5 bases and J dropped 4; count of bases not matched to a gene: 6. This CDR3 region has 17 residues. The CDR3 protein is CASSPGQGAPGANVLTF. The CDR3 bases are TGCGCCAGCAGTCCGGGACAGGGGGCGCCGGGGGCCAACGTCCTGACTTTC.

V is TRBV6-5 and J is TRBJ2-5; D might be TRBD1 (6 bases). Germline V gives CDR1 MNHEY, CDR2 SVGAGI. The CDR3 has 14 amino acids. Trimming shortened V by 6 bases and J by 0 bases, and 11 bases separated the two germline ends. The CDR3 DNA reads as TGTGCCAGCAGCCCCGGGACACACCAAGAGACCCAGTACTTC. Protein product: CASSPGTHQETQYF.

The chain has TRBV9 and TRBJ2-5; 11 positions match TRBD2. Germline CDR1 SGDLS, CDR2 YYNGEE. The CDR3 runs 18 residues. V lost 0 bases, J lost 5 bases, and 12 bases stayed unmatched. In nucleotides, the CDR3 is TGTGCCAGCAGCGTAGAGCCTAGCGGGGGGTCAGGGGGGGAGACCCAGTACTTC. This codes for CASSVEPSGGSGGETQYF.

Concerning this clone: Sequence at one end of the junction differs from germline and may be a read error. The CDR3 DNA follows: TGCAACGTTAGACTGCCCTCTGGAAACACCATATATTTT. It specifies CNVRLPSGNTIYF. The chain recombines TRBV29-1 with TRBJ1-3; the D is unclear. CDR1 is SQVTM and CDR2 is ANQGSEA in the germline V gene. The length of the CDR3 is 13 residues.

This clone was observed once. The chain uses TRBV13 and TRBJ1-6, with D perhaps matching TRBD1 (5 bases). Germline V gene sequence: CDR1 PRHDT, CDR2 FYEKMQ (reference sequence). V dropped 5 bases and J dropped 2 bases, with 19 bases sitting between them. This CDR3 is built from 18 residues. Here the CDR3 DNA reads TGTGCCAGCAGCGCAACCGGGACTCACCCTCCCTATAATTCACCCCTCCACTTT. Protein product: CASSATGTHPPYNSPLHF.

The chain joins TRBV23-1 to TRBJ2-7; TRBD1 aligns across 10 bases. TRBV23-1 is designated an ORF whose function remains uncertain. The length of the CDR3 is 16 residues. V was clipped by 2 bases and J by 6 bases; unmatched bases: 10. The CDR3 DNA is TGCGCCAGCAGTCAAGGACAGGGGGGCGCGTTTGGCGAGCAGTACTTC. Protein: CASSQGQGGAFGEQYF.

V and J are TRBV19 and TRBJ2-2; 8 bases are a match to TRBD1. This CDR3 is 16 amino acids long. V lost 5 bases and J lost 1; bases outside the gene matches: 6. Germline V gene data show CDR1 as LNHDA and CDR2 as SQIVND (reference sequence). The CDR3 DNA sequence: TGTGCCAGTAGTCGCCGGACAGGGAGGAACACCGGGGAGCTGTTTTTT. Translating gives CASSRRTGRNTGELFF.

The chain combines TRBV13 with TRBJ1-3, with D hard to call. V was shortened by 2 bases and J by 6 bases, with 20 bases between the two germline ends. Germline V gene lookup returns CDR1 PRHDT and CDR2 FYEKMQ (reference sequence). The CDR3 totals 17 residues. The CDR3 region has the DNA TGTGCCAGCAGCTTAACGACCGGGAGTGGAAAGGCAAACACCATATATTTT. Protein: CASSLTTGSGKANTIYF.

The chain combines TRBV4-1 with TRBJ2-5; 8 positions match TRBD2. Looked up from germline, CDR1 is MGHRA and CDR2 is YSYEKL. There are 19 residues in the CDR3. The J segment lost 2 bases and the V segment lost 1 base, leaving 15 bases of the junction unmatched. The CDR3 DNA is TGCGCCAGCAGCCAAGTCTGGCGGGGGGCCGCCGCCACTCAAGAGACCCAGTACTTC. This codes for CASSQVWRGAAATQETQYF.

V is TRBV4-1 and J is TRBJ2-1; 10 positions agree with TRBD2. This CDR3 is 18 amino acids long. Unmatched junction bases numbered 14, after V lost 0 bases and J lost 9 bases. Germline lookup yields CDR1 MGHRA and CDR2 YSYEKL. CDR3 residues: CASSQDPPQASGGFEQFF. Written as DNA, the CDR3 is TGCGCCAGCAGCCAAGATCCGCCGCAGGCTAGCGGGGGCTTTGAGCAGTTCTTC.

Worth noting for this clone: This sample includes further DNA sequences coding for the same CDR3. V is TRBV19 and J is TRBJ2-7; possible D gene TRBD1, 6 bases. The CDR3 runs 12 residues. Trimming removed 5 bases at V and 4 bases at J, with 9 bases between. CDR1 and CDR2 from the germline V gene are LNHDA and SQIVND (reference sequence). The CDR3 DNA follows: TGTGCCAGTAGTCCTCAGGGGTACGAGCAGTACTTC. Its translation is CASSPQGYEQYF.